This T cell receptor beta chain was captured by sequencing in a study of cytomegalovirus exposure and HLA in healthy donors. General study points: Links to common viral pathogens appeared, in a later analysis, for several of the most significant clusters. In vitro experiments confirmed that three CMV-associated chains were specific for CMV antigens. In an earlier analysis, in 620 or so donors, most V segments appeared productive either ~90% or ~30% of the time.

Germline CDR1 SQVTM, CDR2 ANQGSEA. CDR3 length: 13 amino acids. J lost 6 bases, V lost 7 bases, and 11 bases had no gene match. The PCR contained 60 Vbeta and 13 Jbeta primers. TCRdb's table, derived via immunoSEQ multiplex PCR, lists solely in-frame clones and lacks some. The repertoire includes some 200,000 clones, over 75% of them detected once, and 0.2% to 0.25% sits in the top ten. A word on this clone: What it binds is unknown.

This cohort consisted of healthy bone marrow donors. This sequence joins TRBV29-1 and TRBJ1-1; 7 bases line up with TRBD1. This TCR derives from a girl aged 2 to 9 in good health and CMV-seronegative. The sequencing input was PBMCs. Written as DNA, the CDR3 is TGCAGCGGCAAGGGGGCCGGATTCTCTGAAGCTTTCTTT. Its translation: CSGKGAGFSEAFF.